Here is one T cell receptor beta chain with its context. This clonotype was observed a few times. The specificity of this receptor is unknown. No base qualities exist here, and no much larger clone lies one base off it. These reads were obtained on an Illumina NovaSeq 6000. Synthesis of TCR cDNA relied on 5'RACE template switching, a step that introduced a universal primer site along with unique molecular identifiers. cDNA synthesis was primed from both the TCR alpha and TCR beta constant segments. Library amplification used two PCR steps, and the second PCR step added sample barcodes and sequencing adapters. Libraries were sequenced on Illumina HiSeq 2500 (2x100 bp) or NovaSeq (2x150 bp). On the authors' methods: Reads were demultiplexed and collapsed into UMI consensus sequences with MIGEC, and V(D)J alignment was performed with MiXCR. Clonotypes responding to the vaccine were identified with edgeR on replicate PBMC samples, with the criteria of FDR below 0.01 and a log2 fold change above 5 up to day 15. Each bulk clonotype was labeled CD4 or CD8 based on which sequenced repertoire, CD4 or CD8, contained the clonotype at higher abundance. Through fastp at Q25 and MiXCR, TCRdb rebuilt clones from the public reads, retaining in-frame beta chains. Under each unique CDR3 protein, matching rows form one entry showing the most common genes and DNA. TCRdb's processing, not the study's, gives the V and J calls here. The sample data list around 310,000 distinct CDR3 sequences, and 4% of these were observed just once. The ten largest make up more than 20% of the sample.

Spanning cysteine to phenylalanine, the CDR3 consists of 17 amino acids. The read is trimmed to its CDR3 DNA, 51 bases read in frame from base 1. V gives up 8 bases and J gives up 3 bases, and the segment between their germline ends measures 20 bases. This sample stems from a study of T cells after yellow fever vaccination (dated by TCRdb to the late 2010s). General notes on the study: The SMART-Seq v4 Ultra Low Input RNA kit was used to prepare libraries from fractions with low cell numbers. To track T-cell clones before and after primary and booster YFV17D yellow fever vaccination, bulk TCR alpha and beta repertoires were sequenced longitudinally. The cohort comprised two healthy male donors, one aged 18 to 30 and one aged 30 to 40 years. Bulk PBMC replicates and cell subsets were isolated from blood drawn at multiple timepoints before and after both primary and secondary immunization.

In light of the paper, this sample's treatment or condition label describes: live attenuated yellow fever vaccine strain. At every blood-draw timepoint, two biological replicates of bulk PBMCs were collected. A standard Ficoll-Paque protocol was used to isolate PBMCs from peripheral blood. RNA was extracted with TriZol from bulk PBMCs, CD4 and CD8 fractions, and dextramer-positive and dextramer-negative fractions. Summary of the overall study and its limitations: After the booster, most clones that had expanded after primary vaccination were detected again (roughly 96% of CD4 and around 88% of CD8), suggesting broad maintenance of memory. A small share of clonotypes occurred in both CD4 and CD8 compartments, likely arising from convergent recombination. The secondary T-cell response was found to be weaker but faster than the primary response, with a peak reached on day 5 rather than on day 15. FACS-sorted repertoires could contain abundant contaminating clonotypes from the bulk population, so computational filtering was required. Only a couple of donors were included in the study, so the extent to which the findings can be generalized is limited.

The rearrangement combines TRBV23-1 with TRBJ1-6, with the D gene uncertain. TRBV23-1 is placed among ORFs of uncertain function. The sequence was collected from a man aged 18 to 30 who received the YFV17D yellow fever vaccine. Specimen: PBMCs, collected 5 days after the yellow fever booster vaccination. Read as DNA, the sequence is TGCGCCAGCGTCAGAACCGATCCCAGTTACTATAATTCACCCCTCCACTTT. Its coded protein is CASVRTDPSYYNSPLHF.